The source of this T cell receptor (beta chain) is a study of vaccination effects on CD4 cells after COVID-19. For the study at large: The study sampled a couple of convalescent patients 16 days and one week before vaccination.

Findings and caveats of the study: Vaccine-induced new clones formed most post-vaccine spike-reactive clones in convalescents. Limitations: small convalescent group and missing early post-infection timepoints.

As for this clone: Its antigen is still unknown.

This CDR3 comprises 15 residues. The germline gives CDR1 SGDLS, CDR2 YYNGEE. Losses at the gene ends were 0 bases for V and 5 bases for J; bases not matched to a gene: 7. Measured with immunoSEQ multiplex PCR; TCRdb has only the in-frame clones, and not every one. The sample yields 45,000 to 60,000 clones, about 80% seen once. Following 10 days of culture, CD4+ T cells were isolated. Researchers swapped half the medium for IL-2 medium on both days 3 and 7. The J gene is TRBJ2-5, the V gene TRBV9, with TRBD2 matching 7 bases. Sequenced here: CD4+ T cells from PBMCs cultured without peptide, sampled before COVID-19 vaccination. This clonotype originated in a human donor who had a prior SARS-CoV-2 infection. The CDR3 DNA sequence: TGTGCCAGCAGCGTAGGGGGTGGGGGGGACGAGACCCAGTACTTC. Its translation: CASSVGGGGDETQYF.